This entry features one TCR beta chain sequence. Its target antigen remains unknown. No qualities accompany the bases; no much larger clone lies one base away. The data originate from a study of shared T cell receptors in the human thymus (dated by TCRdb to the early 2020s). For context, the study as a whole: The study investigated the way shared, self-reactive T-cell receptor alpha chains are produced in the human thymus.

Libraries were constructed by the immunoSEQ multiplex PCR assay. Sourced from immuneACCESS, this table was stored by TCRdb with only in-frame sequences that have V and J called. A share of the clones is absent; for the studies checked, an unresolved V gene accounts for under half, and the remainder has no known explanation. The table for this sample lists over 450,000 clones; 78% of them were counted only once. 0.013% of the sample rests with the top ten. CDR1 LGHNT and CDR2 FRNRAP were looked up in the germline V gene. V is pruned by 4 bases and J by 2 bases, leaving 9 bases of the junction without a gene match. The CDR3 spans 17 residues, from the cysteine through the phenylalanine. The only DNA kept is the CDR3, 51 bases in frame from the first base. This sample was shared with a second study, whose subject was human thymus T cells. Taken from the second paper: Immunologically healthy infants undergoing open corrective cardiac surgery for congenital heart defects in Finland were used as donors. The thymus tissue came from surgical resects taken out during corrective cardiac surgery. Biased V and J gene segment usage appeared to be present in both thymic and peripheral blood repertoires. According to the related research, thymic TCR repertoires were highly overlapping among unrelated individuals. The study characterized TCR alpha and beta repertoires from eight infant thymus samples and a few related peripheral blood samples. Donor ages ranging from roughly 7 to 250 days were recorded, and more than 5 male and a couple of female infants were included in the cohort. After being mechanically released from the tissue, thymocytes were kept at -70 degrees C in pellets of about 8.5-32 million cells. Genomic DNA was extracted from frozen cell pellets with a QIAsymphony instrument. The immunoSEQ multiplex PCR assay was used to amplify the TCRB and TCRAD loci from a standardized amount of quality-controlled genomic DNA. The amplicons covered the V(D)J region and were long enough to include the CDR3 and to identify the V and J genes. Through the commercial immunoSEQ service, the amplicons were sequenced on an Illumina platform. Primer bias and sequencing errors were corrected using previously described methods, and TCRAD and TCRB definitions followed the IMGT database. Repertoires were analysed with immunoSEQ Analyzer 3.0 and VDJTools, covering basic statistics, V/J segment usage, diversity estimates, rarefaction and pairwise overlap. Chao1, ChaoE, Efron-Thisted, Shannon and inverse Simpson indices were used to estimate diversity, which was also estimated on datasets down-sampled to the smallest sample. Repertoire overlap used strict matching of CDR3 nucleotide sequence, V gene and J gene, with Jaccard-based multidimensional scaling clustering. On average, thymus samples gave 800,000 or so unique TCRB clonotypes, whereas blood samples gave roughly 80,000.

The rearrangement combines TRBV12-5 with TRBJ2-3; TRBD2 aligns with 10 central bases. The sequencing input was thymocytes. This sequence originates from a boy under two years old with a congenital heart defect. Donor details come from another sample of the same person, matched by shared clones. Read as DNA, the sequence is TGTGCTAGTGGTTGGGACGAAGCGGGAGGGAACACAGATACGCAGTATTTT. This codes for CASGWDEAGGNTDTQYF.